The entry below describes one T cell receptor (beta chain). The antigen remains unidentified. As to time point: patch test 2, 6 weeks after DPC sensitization. Treatment meaning: therapeutic diphenylcyclopropenone sensitization with weekly scalp DPC. The study extracted total RNA from unfractionated whole blood. This sample was included in a study of human T cells and chemical hapten exposure. Overall study: Doses of diphenylcyclopropenone went to the patients' scalps weekly throughout the roughly 25-week study. Patch testing was performed with 0.01% DPC on the upper back, with reading at 6 days. Study-level results: TCRs exceeding 1 in 1000 frequency stayed unchanged with DPC sensitization.

Germline CDR1 and CDR2: MNHEY and SVGEGT. Trimming pared 6 bases from V and 3 bases from J, leaving 18 bases between. The CDR3 has 16 residues. TCRdb ran MiXCR on the RACE reads and lists one entry per CDR3 protein. The sample carries roughly 380,000 distinct CDR3 sequences, about 6% recorded once. This clonotype was obtained from a woman between 18 and 29 years old with alopecia areata. Some clones in this sample may be carry-over from other donors' samples. The input for sequencing was whole blood, taken in connection with sensitization to the hapten diphenylcyclopropenone (DPC). This chain links TRBV6-2 or TRBV6-3 with TRBJ2-1; unclear D gene. CDR3 residues: CASSPFLWEFYNEQFF. CDR3 DNA: TGTGCCAGCAGCCCTTTCCTGTGGGAATTCTACAATGAGCAGTTCTTC.